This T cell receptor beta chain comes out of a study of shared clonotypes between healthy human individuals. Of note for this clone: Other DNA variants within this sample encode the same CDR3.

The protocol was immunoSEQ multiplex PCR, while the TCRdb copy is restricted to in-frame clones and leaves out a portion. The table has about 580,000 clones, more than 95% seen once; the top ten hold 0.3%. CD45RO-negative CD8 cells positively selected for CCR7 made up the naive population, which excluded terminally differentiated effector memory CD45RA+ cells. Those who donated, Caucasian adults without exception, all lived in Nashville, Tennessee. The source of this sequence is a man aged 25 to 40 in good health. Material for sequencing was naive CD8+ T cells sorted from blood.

The CDR3 DNA is TGTGCCAGCAGTTCCTCCTCCTACGAGCAGTACTTC. It translates to CASSSSSYEQYF. The chain has TRBV27 and TRBJ2-7; the D is unclear. Trimming took 4 bases from V and 0 from J, leaving 4 bases between them. The length of the CDR3 is 12 residues. Germline V gives CDR1 MNHEY, CDR2 SMNVEV (reference sequence).